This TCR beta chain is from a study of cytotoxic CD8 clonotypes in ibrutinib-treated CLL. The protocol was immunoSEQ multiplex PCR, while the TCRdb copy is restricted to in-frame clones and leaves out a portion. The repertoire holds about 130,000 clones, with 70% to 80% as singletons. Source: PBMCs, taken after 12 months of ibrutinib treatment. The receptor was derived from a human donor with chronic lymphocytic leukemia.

CDR3 nucleotide sequence: TGCGCCAGCAGCTTGGCCCAGGGGAGGCAAGAGACCCAGTACTTC. Translation gives CASSLAQGRQETQYF. V and J are TRBV5-1 and TRBJ2-5; the D call may be TRBD1 or TRBD2 (6 bases each). Trimming took off 0 bases at V and 2 bases at J, with 11 bases between the two ends. CDR1 is SGHRS and CDR2 is YFSETQ in the germline V gene. This CDR3 is built from 15 residues.